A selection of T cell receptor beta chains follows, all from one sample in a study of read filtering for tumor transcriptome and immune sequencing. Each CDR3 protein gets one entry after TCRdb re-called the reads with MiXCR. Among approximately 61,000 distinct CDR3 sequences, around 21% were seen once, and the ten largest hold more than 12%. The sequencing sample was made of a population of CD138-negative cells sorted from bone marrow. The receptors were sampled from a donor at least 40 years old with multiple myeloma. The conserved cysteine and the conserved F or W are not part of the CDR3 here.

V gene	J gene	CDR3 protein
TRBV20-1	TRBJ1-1	SARDDTQGVGAF
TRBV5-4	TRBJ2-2	ASSLYRGGELF
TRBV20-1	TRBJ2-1	SARDFGQGYNEQF
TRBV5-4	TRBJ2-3	ASSPSGLEDTQY
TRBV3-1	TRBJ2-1	ASSLSGTSGGNEQF
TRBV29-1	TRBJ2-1	SGSSGTGANEQF
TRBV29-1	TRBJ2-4	SAWDRELAKNIQY
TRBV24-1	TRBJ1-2	ATSGLGQSYT
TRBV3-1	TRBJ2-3	ASSPKEGVTDTQY
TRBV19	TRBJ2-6	ASSIGNGNSGANVLT
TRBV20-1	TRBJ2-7	SAAGTSYGGIEQY
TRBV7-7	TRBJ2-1	ASSLGLAGEQF
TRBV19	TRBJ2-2	ASRIQGQSWTGELF
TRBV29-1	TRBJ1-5	SVEVLENQPQH
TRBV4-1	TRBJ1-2	ASSRQIRDSPREGYGYT
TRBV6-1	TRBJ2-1	ASSSGTASYNEQF